The clone carrying this T cell receptor (beta chain) showed up just a few times. Its antigen is unidentified. Profiling that covered TCR beta VDJ and CDR3 relied on genomic DNA as its template. TCRdb analysed the reads with MiXCR anew, one entry per CDR3 protein. The repertoire holds about 210,000 distinct CDR3 sequences, roughly 57% seen once, with about 29% in the top ten. CDR1 and CDR2 from the germline V gene are MNHEY and SMNVEV (reference sequence). With 2 bases removed from V and 1 base from J, the gap between germline ends came to 6 bases. The CDR3 sequence is 14 residues long. The sample belongs to a study of CD8+CD57+ T cells in acquired aplastic anemia. About the study: DNA from sorted CD4+ and CD8+ cells averaged roughly 3.2 ug.

Study-wide results and limits: Controls did not differ significantly from patients in CD8+ Simpson's diversity.

The clonotype was recovered from a human donor in good health. The chain is built from TRBV27 and TRBJ2-1; D is uncertain. The specimen was sorted CD4+, CD8+, or CD8+CD57+ T cells (not recorded which) from PBMCs. DNA of the CDR3: TGTGCCAGCAGTTTACTCATTTCCTACAATGAGCAGTTCTTC. Translated, it gives CASSLLISYNEQFF.